The 18 T cell receptor beta chains in this list originate from one sample, sequenced in a study of T cells of healthy individuals. TCRdb processed the 5' RACE reads anew with MiXCR; each CDR3 protein has one entry. Here the sample spans around 80,000 distinct CDR3 sequences, approximately 5.4% being singletons. The receptors were sampled from a female donor in good health.

This clonotype was recorded many times. V usage is TRBV5-1 and J usage is TRBJ2-1; D may be TRBD2 (6 bases). CDR3 length equals 13 residues. The ends were cut back, 3 bases at V and 4 bases at J, with 8 bases in the middle. The germline V gene has CDR1 SGHRS and CDR2 YFSETQ. The CDR3 here is CASSYGTYNEQFF. The CDR3 coding sequence is TGCGCCAGCAGCTACGGGACTTACAATGAGCAGTTCTTC.

This clonotype was counted ten times or more. The V gene is TRBV7-2, the J gene TRBJ2-3, with D perhaps matching TRBD1 (5 bases). The ends were cut back, 5 bases at V and 2 bases at J, with 11 bases in the middle. Germline CDR1 is SGHTA and CDR2 is FQGNSA. The CDR3 length is 14 residues. CDR3 bases: TGTGCCAGCAGCCGACAGCCTGTCACAGATACGCAGTATTTT. It translates to CASSRQPVTDTQYF.

The table lists this clonotype with many counts. V gene TRBV3-1 combines with J gene TRBJ2-2, with a tentative D call TRBD2 (5 bases). Germline V gives CDR1 LGHDT, CDR2 YNNKEL (reference sequence). Trimming left V 2 bases short and J 4 bases short, with 8 bases between. This CDR3 comprises 14 residues. The DNA for the CDR3 is TGTGCCAGCAGCCAATCCGGGATCACCGGGGAGCTGTTTTTT. It specifies CASSQSGITGELFF.

This clonotype was seen more than once but under ten times. The chain has TRBV4-3 and TRBJ1-1, with 9 bases fitting TRBD1. Germline V gene data show CDR1 as LGHNA and CDR2 as YSLEER. V was pared by 0 bases and J by 8 bases, with 10 bases of the junction left unmatched. The CDR3 extends over 16 amino acids. The CDR3 sequence is CASSQDMVYRGPEAFF. CDR3 nucleotides: TGCGCCAGCAGCCAAGATATGGTATACAGGGGGCCCGAAGCTTTCTTT.

The genes are TRBV20-1 and TRBJ1-2; no definite D call. Germline CDR1 and CDR2: DFQATT and SNEGSKA (reference sequence). The CDR3 spans 13 residues. The V gene lost 5 bases and the J gene lost 2 bases, with 12 bases spanning the gap. CDR3 DNA: TGCAGTGCTCTCCCGACGGAAAACTATGGCTACACCTTC. This translates into CSALPTENYGYTF.

This clonotype has ten or more counts. CDR3 bases: TGTGCCAGCAGCTTAGAGGGAAGAATCACTGAAGCTTTCTTT. Amino acids: CASSLEGRITEAFF. V is TRBV7-2 and J is TRBJ1-1, with unresolved D. In germline, CDR1 is SGHTA, CDR2 FQGNSA. Deletions cut 1 base from V and 4 bases from J, with 10 bases between. This CDR3 is built from 14 residues.

This clonotype was counted between two and nine times. This chain connects TRBV4-3 to TRBJ2-1; 8 nucleotides agree with TRBD2. Germline values: CDR1 LGHNA, CDR2 YSLEER. This CDR3 comprises 19 residues. The junction had 13 bases not matched to a gene; V was cut back by 2 bases and J by 1 base. CDR3 loop: CASSQWASGPGISYNEQFF. The CDR3 DNA follows: TGCGCCAGCAGCCAATGGGCTAGCGGGCCGGGGATTTCCTACAATGAGCAGTTCTTC.

This clonotype was found a few times. The chain employs TRBV7-9 and TRBJ2-5, with a possible D match to TRBD1 (5 bases). The length of the CDR3 is 17 residues. The germline V and J ends were trimmed by 2 bases and 2 bases, with 18 bases remaining between them. Germline loops: CDR1 SEHNR, CDR2 FQNEAQ (reference sequence). DNA for the CDR3: TGTGCCAGCAGCTTACGTGGGGCCAACCGATTACAAGAGACCCAGTACTTC. It translates to CASSLRGANRLQETQYF.

The genes are TRBV28 and TRBJ2-1; 11 bases map to TRBD2. The V segment lost 0 bases and the J segment 4 bases; nucleotides outside the gene matches: 5. CDR1 is MDHEN and CDR2 is SYDVKM in the germline V gene. CDR3 length: 17 residues. The CDR3 loop is CASSLWASGRIYNEQFF. The DNA of the CDR3 is TGTGCCAGCAGTTTATGGGCTAGCGGGAGGATTTACAATGAGCAGTTCTTC.

The chain links TRBV2 to TRBJ2-5, with D perhaps matching TRBD1 (7 bases). Germline V CDR1 and CDR2: SNHLY, FYNNEI. Trimming took off 3 bases at V and 5 bases at J, with 16 bases between the two ends. This CDR3 spans 15 amino acids. CDR3 in DNA: TGTGCCAGCAGTGACGGAGGGGGCGCGGGGGAGACCCAGTACTTC. The encoded protein is CASSDGGGAGETQYF.

Turning to this clonotype: A much larger clone lies one base from this, so it may be a read error. The chain employs TRBV6-5 and TRBJ2-7, with 7 positions matching TRBD2. The CDR3 has 13 amino acids. CDR1 and CDR2 (germline): MNHEY, SVGAGI. Trimming at V came to 7 bases and at J to 3 bases, leaving 6 bases not matched to a gene. CDR3 coding DNA: TGTGCCAGCACCCAGACTAGCTACTACGAGCAGTACTTC. It encodes CASTQTSYYEQYF.

This clonotype was recorded at least ten times. The V call is TRBV7-9, the J call TRBJ2-5, with 9 bases fitting TRBD2. Germline V gene lookup returns CDR1 SEHNR and CDR2 FQNEAQ (reference sequence). Unmatched junction bases numbered 8, after V lost 5 bases and J lost 1 base. The CDR3 runs 16 residues. The CDR3 loop reads CASSRRLAVLQETQYF. CDR3 nucleotide sequence: TGTGCCAGCAGCCGCAGACTAGCGGTACTCCAAGAGACCCAGTACTTC.

In this sample, this clonotype turned up a few times. The V call is TRBV20-1, the J call TRBJ1-1; D ambiguous. Germline V gives CDR1 DFQATT, CDR2 SNEGSKA (reference sequence). V was clipped by 0 bases and J by 2 bases, with 4 bases between them. This CDR3 is built from 12 residues. The CDR3, as DNA: TGCAGTGCTAGAGATGCCAACACTGAAGCTTTCTTT. This gives the protein CSARDANTEAFF.

Written as DNA, the CDR3 is TGTGCCAGCAGCCCGACGGCGGGAACAGGCTCCTACGAGCAGTACTTC. It codes for CASSPTAGTGSYEQYF. The V gene is TRBV7-2, the J gene TRBJ2-7; the D gene is possibly TRBD2 (6 bases). The CDR3 extends over 16 amino acids. Trimming shortened V by 5 bases and J by 0 bases, and 17 bases separated the two germline ends. The germline gives CDR1 SGHTA, CDR2 FQGNSA.

This clonotype was found many times. The gene calls are TRBV10-3 and TRBJ2-3, with TRBD2 matching 11 bases. V was clipped by 4 bases and J by 3 bases; unmatched bases: 6. CDR3 length: 16 amino acids. CDR1 ENHRY and CDR2 SYGVKD come from the germline V gene. In DNA, the CDR3 is TGTGCCATCAGTGGATCGAGGACTAGCGGGACAGATACGCAGTATTTT. Translating gives CAISGSRTSGTDTQYF.

This clonotype was detected only a few times. V is TRBV20-1 and J is TRBJ2-7; tentatively, D is TRBD1 or TRBD2 (5 bases each). Trimming left V 1 base short and J 6 bases short, with 19 bases between. The CDR3 loop spans 15 amino acids. CDR1 DFQATT and CDR2 SNEGSKA come from the germline V gene (reference sequence). The CDR3 is CSARAPTGTTFEQYF. CDR3 in DNA: TGCAGTGCTAGAGCACCAACCGGGACGACCTTCGAGCAGTACTTC.

This clonotype showed up many times. V gene TRBV6-5 combines with J gene TRBJ2-7; no reliable D call. Trimming shortened V by 0 bases and J by 3 bases, and 9 bases separated the two germline ends. This CDR3 is 14 amino acids long. Per germline, CDR1 MNHEY and CDR2 SVGAGI. This CDR3 reads CASSYSPGFYEQYF. Written as DNA, the CDR3 is TGTGCCAGCAGTTACTCGCCCGGCTTCTACGAGCAGTACTTC.

This clonotype appeared a few times. The chain uses TRBV29-1 and TRBJ1-1, with a tentative D call TRBD1 (6 bases). The CDR3 is 14 amino acids. CDR1 and CDR2 from the germline V gene are SQVTM and ANQGSEA. The V end was cut by 4 bases, the J end by 0 bases, with 12 bases between. CDR3 sequence (DNA): TGCAGCGTTGGCCGGAACAGGGTGAACACTGAAGCTTTCTTT. Translation gives CSVGRNRVNTEAFF.